The clone carrying this TCR beta chain was counted once. Authors' data handling: Reference gene primer amplification yielded estimated nucleated cell counts. The data were produced by immunoSEQ multiplex PCR, yet TCRdb's version contains in-frame clones alone and is incomplete. Clonal size and the V and J genes are those of that table, whereas D and trimming came from the DNA. The table includes 290,000 or so clones, around 86% detected once. The data were taken from a study of blood T cell repertoires in COVID-19. Study details: COVID-19 samples collected from the United States, Italy and Spain covered acute and convalescent phases. In each case, the material was cDNA or gDNA derived from T cells, B-cell-depleted T cells, or PBMCs.

The TCR originated in a man in his 70s with acute or convalescent COVID-19. Sequenced sample: peripheral blood.

The CDR3 DNA reads TGTGCCAGCAGCCAAGATAACGAGCAGTACTTC. It yields the protein CASSQDNEQYF. The rearrangement uses TRBV4-2 and TRBJ2-7; the D is unclear. This CDR3 region has 11 residues. From germline, CDR1 is LGHNA and CDR2 YNFKEQ. Trimming pared 0 bases from V and 5 bases from J, leaving 2 bases between.